The 15 T cell receptor beta chains given below trace back to one sample, sequenced in a study of CD8+CD57+ T cells in acquired aplastic anemia. TCR beta VDJ and CDR3 profiles were obtained from a genomic DNA template. TCRdb recomputed calls from the reads with MiXCR, one row per CDR3 protein. Of 150,000 to 200,000 distinct CDR3 sequences listed, around 66% are singletons. Sample: sorted CD4+, CD8+, or CD8+CD57+ T cells (not recorded which) from PBMCs. All receptors come from a human donor with severe aplastic anemia or a healthy control (not recorded which).

This clonotype was seen just once. The chain links TRBV7-3 to TRBJ2-3; D uncertain. CDR1 SGHTA and CDR2 FQGTGA come from the germline V gene. There are 14 residues in the CDR3. Trimming left V 4 bases short and J 0 bases short, with 8 bases between. CDR3 bases: TGTGCCAGCAGCTCCCTCCCCAGCACAGATACGCAGTATTTT. Translated, it gives CASSSLPSTDTQYF.

The genes are TRBV2 and TRBJ1-1, with D hard to call. Trimming took off 5 bases at V and 5 bases at J, with 21 bases between the two ends. In germline, CDR1 is SNHLY, CDR2 FYNNEI. The CDR3 has 16 amino acids. CDR3 bases: TGTGCCAGCAGTTTGACGGGAGGAGGGCGCCGGACTGAAGCTTTCTTT. It yields the protein CASSLTGGGRRTEAFF.

This clonotype was recorded a few times. The chain is built from TRBV4-2 and TRBJ2-7; TRBD2 might be the D (5 bases). The V gene lost 0 bases and the J gene lost 0 bases, with 9 bases spanning the gap. The CDR3 is 15 residues long. Germline CDR1 is LGHNA and CDR2 is YNFKEQ. The CDR3 nucleotides are TGTGCCAGCAGCCAAGAAGAGAGCGGCTCCTACGAGCAGTACTTC. It codes for CASSQEESGSYEQYF.

A few counts support this clonotype. The rearrangement joins TRBV18 to TRBJ2-5; 7 nucleotides line up with TRBD1. V was pared by 3 bases and J by 0 bases, with 4 bases of the junction left unmatched. CDR1 KGHSH and CDR2 LQKENI come from the germline V gene. This CDR3 has 15 residues. This chain's CDR3 is CASSPGDRYQETQYF. CDR3 DNA sequence: TGTGCCAGCTCACCGGGGGACAGATACCAAGAGACCCAGTACTTC.

This clonotype was counted a few times. The J gene is TRBJ2-3, the V gene TRBV9, with TRBD1 matching 11 bases. The CDR3 has 15 residues. The V and J ends lost 4 bases and 8 bases, in that order; junction bases with no gene match: 9. Germline loops: CDR1 SGDLS, CDR2 YYNGEE. The CDR3 sequence: CASSPPGQGVGTQYF. CDR3 DNA sequence: TGTGCCAGCAGCCCTCCGGGACAGGGGGTAGGTACGCAGTATTTT.

This chain uses TRBV29-1 with TRBJ1-2; D unclear. The CDR3 is made up of 13 amino acids. The V end lost 7 bases, the J end lost 6 bases, and 18 bases lay between the germline ends. In germline, CDR1 is SQVTM, CDR2 ANQGSEA. The chain's CDR3 is CSEAGREGHGYTF. CDR3 nucleotide sequence: TGCAGCGAGGCAGGACGGGAGGGCCATGGCTACACCTTC.

Comments on this clonotype: A much bigger clone sits one base away, suggesting this may be a read error. The chain uses TRBV7-9 and TRBJ1-1, with D uncertain. The CDR3 runs to 15 residues. Germline V lookup: CDR1 SEHNR, CDR2 FQNEAQ (reference sequence). CDR3 bases: TGCGCCAGCAGCCAAGCGTGGATTGCCGCCACTGAAGCTTCCTTT. The encoded protein is CASSQAWIAATEASF.

This rearrangement joins TRBV7-8 to TRBJ2-5; D possibly uses TRBD1 or TRBD2 (5 bases each). V was cut by 7 bases and J by 2 bases, with 20 bases left in between. The CDR3 has 16 residues. The germline CDR1 and CDR2 sequences are SGHVS and FQNEAQ. CDR3 sequence (DNA): TGTGCCAGCACCCCAGTGGCTCCGGGGCAACAAGAGACCCAGTACTTC. Encoded protein: CASTPVAPGQQETQYF.

This clonotype occurred many times. The rearrangement joins TRBV14 to TRBJ2-2; 9 nucleotides align to TRBD2. The germline gives CDR1 SGHDN, CDR2 FVKESK. J lost 5 bases, V lost 4 bases, and 2 bases had no gene match. The CDR3 contains 14 residues. The DNA for the CDR3 is TGTGCCAGCAGCCCGGGACTAGCAACCGGGGAGCTGTTTTTT. It encodes CASSPGLATGELFF.

The chain joins TRBV19 to TRBJ1-1, with D tentatively TRBD1 (5 bases). V was cut by 7 bases and J by 3 bases, with 15 bases left in between. Germline V gene lookup returns CDR1 LNHDA and CDR2 SQIVND (reference sequence). The CDR3 sequence is 14 residues long. CDR3: CASTMQGRDTEAFF. CDR3 sequence (DNA): TGTGCCAGTACGATGCAGGGTCGGGACACTGAAGCTTTCTTT.

Of note for this clonotype: This sequence may be a read error, since a much larger clone differs from it by one base. The chain uses TRBV16 and TRBJ1-1, with no clear D. CDR1 and CDR2 from the germline V gene are KGHSY and FQNENV. This CDR3 region has 12 residues. This CDR3 reads CASSPQSNETFF. Written as DNA, the CDR3 is TGTGCCAGCAGCCCCCAGAGTAATGAAACTTTCTTT.

V gene TRBV18 combines with J gene TRBJ2-7; weak D call: TRBD2 (6 bases). The CDR3 spans 15 residues. Germline V lookup: CDR1 KGHSH, CDR2 LQKENI. The V and J ends lost 3 bases and 0 bases respectively, with 12 bases between them. For the CDR3, the DNA is TGTGCCAGCTCACCTTGGGGGGAGAGCTCCTACGAGCAGTACTTC. Its translation is CASSPWGESSYEQYF. Combining the CDR3 with reference TRBV18 and TRBJ2-7 gives the whole variable domain NAGVMQNPRHLVRRRGQEARLRCSPMKGHSHVYWYRQLPEEGLKFMVYLQKENIIDESGMPKERFSAEFPKEGPSILRIQQVVRGDSAAYFCASSPWGESSYEQYFGPGTRLTVT.

In this sample, this clonotype turned up a few times. The chain joins TRBV13 to TRBJ2-7; 8 positions agree with TRBD1. The CDR3 spans 11 residues. Germline values: CDR1 PRHDT, CDR2 FYEKMQ (reference sequence). The J segment lost 9 bases and the V segment lost 5 bases, leaving 3 bases of the junction unmatched. For the CDR3, the DNA is TGTGCCAGCAGCCAGGGGGCGAGGCAGTACTTC. Amino acids: CASSQGARQYF.

This sequence joins TRBV20-1 and TRBJ2-1, with D maybe TRBD2 (5 bases). Germline CDR1 reads DFQATT; CDR2 reads SNEGSKA (reference sequence). The CDR3 has 20 amino acids. Trimming pared 2 bases from V and 1 base from J, leaving 27 bases between. CDR3 DNA sequence: TGCAGTGCTAGACCGATACTAGGCAGTAGCTTCGTGTTATCCTACAATGAGCAGTTCTTC. This codes for CSARPILGSSFVLSYNEQFF.

This chain uses TRBV2 with TRBJ2-7, with 9 positions matching TRBD2. The germline V gene has CDR1 SNHLY and CDR2 FYNNEI. V trimming: 8 bases; J trimming: 3 bases; junction bases outside the gene matches: 11. This CDR3 is 15 amino acids long. DNA for the CDR3: TGTGCCAGCGCCCTAGGACTAGCGCCAGGCTACGAGCAGTACTTC. Translating gives CASALGLAPGYEQYF.